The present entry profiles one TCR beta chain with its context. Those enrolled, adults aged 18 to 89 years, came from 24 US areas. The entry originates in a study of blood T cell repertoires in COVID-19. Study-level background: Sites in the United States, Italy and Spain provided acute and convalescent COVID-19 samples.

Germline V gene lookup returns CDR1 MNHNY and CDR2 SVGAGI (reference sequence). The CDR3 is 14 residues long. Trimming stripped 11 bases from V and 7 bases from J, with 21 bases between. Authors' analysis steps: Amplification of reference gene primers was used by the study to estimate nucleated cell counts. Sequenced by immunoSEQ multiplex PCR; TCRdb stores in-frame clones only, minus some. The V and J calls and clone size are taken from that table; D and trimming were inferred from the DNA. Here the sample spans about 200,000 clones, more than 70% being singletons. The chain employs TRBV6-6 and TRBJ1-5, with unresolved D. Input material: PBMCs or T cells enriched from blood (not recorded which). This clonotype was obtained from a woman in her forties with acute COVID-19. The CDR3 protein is CAGPGAVSRQPQHF. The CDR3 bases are TGTGCCGGCCCGGGAGCGGTCTCCCGGCAGCCCCAGCATTTT.